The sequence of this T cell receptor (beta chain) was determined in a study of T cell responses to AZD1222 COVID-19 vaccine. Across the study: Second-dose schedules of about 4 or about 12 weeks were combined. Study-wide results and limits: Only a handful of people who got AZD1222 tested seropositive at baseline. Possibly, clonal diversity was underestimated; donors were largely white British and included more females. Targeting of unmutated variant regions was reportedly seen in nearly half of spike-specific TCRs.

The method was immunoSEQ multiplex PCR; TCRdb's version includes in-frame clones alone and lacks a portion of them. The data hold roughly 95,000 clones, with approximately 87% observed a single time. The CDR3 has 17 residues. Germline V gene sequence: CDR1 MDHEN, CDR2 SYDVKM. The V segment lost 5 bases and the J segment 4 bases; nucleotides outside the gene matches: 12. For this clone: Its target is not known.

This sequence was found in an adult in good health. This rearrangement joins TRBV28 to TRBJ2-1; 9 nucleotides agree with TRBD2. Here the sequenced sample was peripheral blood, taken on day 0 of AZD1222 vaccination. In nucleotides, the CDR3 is TGTGCCAGCAGTCCTTCCAGGGGAGCGGGAGGTTACAATGAGCAGTTCTTC. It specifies CASSPSRGAGGYNEQFF.